The present T cell receptor (beta chain) was sequenced within a study of T cell repertoires in cytomegalovirus infection. Study-wide background: In public TCR beta signatures, there were indications of both CMV infection and matching HLA type.

This clonotype was observed a handful of times. Its antigen is still unknown. In TCRdb, the reads were re-called with MiXCR into one record per CDR3 protein. Of fewer than 700,000 distinct CDR3 sequences detected, more than 20% appear once; the ten largest clones hold under 8.5%. The CDR3 length is 17 residues. Germline V lookup: CDR1 LGHNA, CDR2 YSLEER. V gave up 0 bases and J gave up 6 bases; unmatched junction bases: 9. Study observations and caveats: Clonotypes of TCR beta that were HLA-C-restricted and CMV-specific dominated the ex vivo response. Frequencies of public TCR beta families were cumulated, and this identified carriers of CMV plus the relevant HLA.

The specimen was CD8+ T cells from PBMCs. This chain connects TRBV4-3 to TRBJ2-2; 8 nucleotides agree with TRBD2. The sequence derives from a human donor in good health (CMV status not recorded). Some clones in this sample may be carry-over from other donors' samples. In nucleotides, the CDR3 is TGCGCCAGCAGCCAAGATGGGGCGGGGGGCCCCGCCGGGGAGCTGTTTTTT. Its translation is CASSQDGAGGPAGELFF.